These T cell receptor beta chains were read from a single sample in a study of blood T cell repertoires in COVID-19. Measured with immunoSEQ multiplex PCR; TCRdb has only the in-frame clones, and not every one. Altogether 250,000 or so clones are present, about three quarters being singletons, with the ten largest covering about 3%. Sequences were obtained from peripheral blood. These TCRs come from an elderly woman with acute or convalescent COVID-19. CDR3s include the opening cysteine and the closing phenylalanine or tryptophan. Fields, in order: V gene, J gene, D gene, clone size, CDR3 DNA, CDR3 protein. The D gene is left open where the match is weak. Not every row has a clone size; where given, it reads once, few, many or a size class.

>TRBV4-2|TRBJ2-2|.|.
TGTGCCAGCAGCCAGTCCCGAGTGAGCGGGGAGCTGTTTTTT
CASSQSRVSGELFF
>TRBV5-4|TRBJ2-7|TRBD1|.
TGTGCCAGCAGCTTAGGGACAGGCGAGCAGTACTTC
CASSLGTGEQYF
>TRBV2|TRBJ2-5|TRBD2|once
TGTGCCAGCAGTGAACTAGCGGGAGTAGAGACCCAGTACTTC
CASSELAGVETQYF
>TRBV19|TRBJ2-2|.|.
TGTGCCAGTAGTACCCTTCACACCGGGGAGCTGTTTTTT
CASSTLHTGELFF
>TRBV4-1|TRBJ1-1|.|.
TGCGCCAGCAGCCAAGATCGGCGGGGCGGCGCCACTGAAGCTTTCTTT
CASSQDRRGGATEAFF
>TRBV5-1|TRBJ2-2|.|once
TGCGCCAGCAGCCAACAGGAACCCGGGGAGCTGTTTTTT
CASSQQEPGELFF
>TRBV27|TRBJ2-7|TRBD2|.
TGTGCCAGCAGTTTGTTGGTGGGGGGGAGCTCCTACGAGCAGTACTTC
CASSLLVGGSSYEQYF
>TRBV9|TRBJ2-2|TRBD1|.
TGTGCCAGCAGCAAGACAGGGAAAGACACCGGGGAGCTGTTTTTT
CASSKTGKDTGELFF
>TRBV9|TRBJ1-4|.|once
TGTGCCAGCAGCGTACACGACGGGGAAAAACTGTTTTTT
CASSVHDGEKLFF
>TRBV5-4|TRBJ2-2|TRBD2|.
TGTGCCAGCAGCCCGGCCAGCGGGAGGGTCACCGGGGAGCTGTTTTTT
CASSPASGRVTGELFF
>TRBV5-1|TRBJ2-3|TRBD1|.
TGCGCCAGCAGCTTGGGTTCGGGACAGGCAGCAGATACGCAGTATTTT
CASSLGSGQAADTQYF
>TRBV7-9|TRBJ1-2|.|.
TGTGCCAGCAGCTTAGTAAAAGGGGAGGATGGCTACACCTTC
CASSLVKGEDGYTF
>TRBV3-1/TRBV3-2|TRBJ2-5|.|.
TGTGCCAGCAGCCAGGCCCGGGGGGCCTTGTACCAAGAGACCCAGTACTTC
CASSQARGALYQETQYF
>TRBV7-8|TRBJ2-1|.|.
TGTGCCAGCAGCTCCCGGACAGAATACAATGAGCAGTTCTTC
CASSSRTEYNEQFF
>TRBV25-1|TRBJ1-4|TRBD1|.
TGTGCCAGCAGTGACCCCGTCAGGGGGGAAAAACTGTTTTTT
CASSDPVRGEKLFF
>TRBV18|TRBJ2-1|TRBD1|.
TGTGCCAGCTCACCAGTGCTCAGGGGGTTCAATGAGCAGTTCTTC
CASSPVLRGFNEQFF
>TRBV6-1|TRBJ2-5|.|.
TGTGCCAGCAGTGAGGGTAGAGCGCTGAGACAAGAGACCCAGTACTTC
CASSEGRALRQETQYF
>TRBV5-1|TRBJ2-6|.|few
TGCGCCAGCAGCTTGACAGGTAGCTCTGGGGCCAACGTCCTGACTTTC
CASSLTGSSGANVLTF
>TRBV7-2|TRBJ1-6|.|few
TGTGCCAGCAGCCTAGTGATACCTAAGGGAGGTAGTTCACCCCTCCACTTT
CASSLVIPKGGSSPLHF
>TRBV7-4|TRBJ1-3|.|few
TGTGCCAGCAGCTCGCCCCTGGGGAGGGCGGTTCAAGGAAACACCATATATTTT
CASSSPLGRAVQGNTIYF
>TRBV5-1|TRBJ2-3|TRBD1|.
TGCGCCAGCAGCTATGGACAGGCTACAGATACGCAGTATTTT
CASSYGQATDTQYF
>TRBV18|TRBJ2-3|TRBD2|.
TGTGCCAGCTCACGGAATATACTAGCGGGATTCGGCACAGATACGCAGTATTTT
CASSRNILAGFGTDTQYF
>TRBV15|TRBJ1-1|TRBD1|once
TGTGCCACCAGAGGACAGGGAGACACTGAAGCTTTCTTT
CATRGQGDTEAFF
>TRBV19|TRBJ1-5|.|.
TGTGCCAGTAGTACGGTAGGGAGGGATCAGCCCCAGCATTTT
CASSTVGRDQPQHF
>TRBV19|TRBJ2-3|TRBD1|.
TGTGCCAGTAGTCCAGGGGGCCCCCCAGATACGCAGTATTTT
CASSPGGPPDTQYF
>TRBV4-3|TRBJ1-2|.|.
TGCGCCAGCAGCCAAGGTCTACAGTCCCACTATGGCTACACCTTC
CASSQGLQSHYGYTF
>TRBV7-9|TRBJ1-1|.|once
TGTGCCAGCAGCTTAGAAGCGGTTGGCAGAGCTTTCTTT
CASSLEAVGRAFF
>TRBV6-5|TRBJ2-7|.|.
TGTGCCAGCAGTTACCGAGGAACAGCGGTTGGCGAGCAGTACTTC
CASSYRGTAVGEQYF
>TRBV19|TRBJ2-3|TRBD2|few
TGTGCCAGTAGTCTAGCGGGAGTCGGAGATACGCAGTATTTT
CASSLAGVGDTQYF
>TRBV11-3|TRBJ1-3|.|.
TGTGCCAGCAGCGCCACCGGGTCTGGAAACACCATATATTTT
CASSATGSGNTIYF
>TRBV18|TRBJ2-2|TRBD1|once
TGTGCCAGCTCACGCGGGACAGGGTCGAACACCGGGGAGCTGTTTTTT
CASSRGTGSNTGELFF
>TRBV6-5|TRBJ1-2|.|.
TGTGCCAGCAGTCCGACAGCTAATTCGATCTATGGCTACACCTTC
CASSPTANSIYGYTF
>TRBV7-2|TRBJ1-2|.|.
TGTGCCAGCAGCTTAGTTGACAGGATCTATGGCTACACCTTC
CASSLVDRIYGYTF
>TRBV4-1|TRBJ1-2|TRBD1|many
TGCGCCAGCACCAGGGGGGAGAACAACTATGGCTACACCTTC
CASTRGENNYGYTF
>TRBV7-2|TRBJ1-1|TRBD1|.
TGTGCCAGCAGCTTCTCCCCGGGACAGGGGTTCACTGAAGCTTTCTTT
CASSFSPGQGFTEAFF
>TRBV5-1|TRBJ2-6|TRBD1|.
TGCGCCAGCAGCCAGGGACAGGGGGCGGGAGGGGCCAACGTCCTGACTTTC
CASSQGQGAGGANVLTF
>TRBV11-2|TRBJ1-1|TRBD1|.
TGTGCCAGCAGCTTAGGGAGGGGGCGCGGAGCTTTCTTT
CASSLGRGRGAFF
>TRBV5-1|TRBJ1-4|.|.
TGCGCCAGCAGCTTGGAGGGCAGGGAAAACGAAAAACTGTTTTTT
CASSLEGRENEKLFF
>TRBV5-6|TRBJ2-3|TRBD1|.
TGTGCCAGCAGCTCTCTTTCAGGGGGCTGGACAGATACGCAGTATTTT
CASSSLSGGWTDTQYF
>TRBV4-1|TRBJ1-5|.|.
TGCGCCAGCAGCCAAGTCGGGTTCCAGCCCCAGCATTTT
CASSQVGFQPQHF
>TRBV5-1|TRBJ2-2|TRBD2|.
TGCGCCAGCAGCCGCGGGGGTCCAAGCCGCACCGGGGAGCTGTTTTTT
CASSRGGPSRTGELFF
>TRBV21-1|TRBJ2-5|.|once
TGTGCCAGCAGCAAAGGAAAGGGGAAACAGGGAGTTCGGGCCCAGTACTTC
CASSKGKGKQGVRAQYF
>TRBV4-1|TRBJ1-1|.|.
TGCGCCAGCAGCCCCCAAGAGGCGATCAACACTGAAGCTTTCTTT
CASSPQEAINTEAFF